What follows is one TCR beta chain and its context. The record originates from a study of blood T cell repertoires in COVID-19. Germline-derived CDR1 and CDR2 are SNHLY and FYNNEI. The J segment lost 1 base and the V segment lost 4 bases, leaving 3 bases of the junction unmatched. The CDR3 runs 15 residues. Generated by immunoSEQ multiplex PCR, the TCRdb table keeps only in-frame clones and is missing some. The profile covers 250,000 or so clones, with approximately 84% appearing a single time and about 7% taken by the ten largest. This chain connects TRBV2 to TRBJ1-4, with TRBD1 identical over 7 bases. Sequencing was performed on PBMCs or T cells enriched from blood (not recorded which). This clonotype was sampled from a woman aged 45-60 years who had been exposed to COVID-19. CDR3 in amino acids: CASSADRLTNEKLFF. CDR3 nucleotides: TGTGCCAGCAGTGCGGACAGGCTAACTAATGAAAAACTGTTTTTT.